This TCR beta chain comes out of a study of cytomegalovirus exposure and HLA in healthy donors. PCR amplification relied on 60 Vbeta primers (plus 13 Jbeta primers). This table comes from immunoSEQ multiplex PCR, and its TCRdb copy is limited to in-frame clones, with some not included. The sample yields 110,000 to 150,000 clones, roughly 75% seen once. With respect to this clone: Its specificity is unknown.

This CDR3 has 14 residues. Trimming stripped 6 bases from V and 1 base from J, with 12 bases between. CDR1 is MNHNS, CDR2 SASEGT, per germline. Whole-study findings and limits: DRB1 had the most TCR associations and HLA-C the fewest, a later analysis found, with rates varying by HLA locus. Rarity marked most TCR sequences, yet some public TCRs occurred in many donors. The classifier reportedly diagnosed cytomegalovirus status with high specificity and sensitivity.

The receptor was derived from a man aged 35-49 years in good health and CMV-seronegative. The sequenced material came from PBMCs. The gene calls are TRBV6-1 and TRBJ1-1, with a tentative D call TRBD1 (5 bases). The CDR3 region has the DNA TGTGCCAGCAGAGCAAGGCAGGGGAACACTGAAGCTTTCTTT. This encodes CASRARQGNTEAFF.